This T cell receptor (beta chain) stems from a study of blood T cell repertoires in COVID-19. The CDR3 totals 16 residues. Trimming pared 0 bases from V and 6 bases from J, leaving 12 bases between. The germline V gene has CDR1 MNHNY and CDR2 SVGAGI (reference sequence). The repertoire was sequenced with immunoSEQ multiplex PCR; TCRdb's copy has only in-frame clones and lacks some. This sample yields approximately 220,000 clones, of which just over 85% are seen a single time; 3.5% to 4.5% belongs to the top ten. The chain links TRBV6-6 to TRBJ1-6; possibly TRBD1 for D (6 bases). This clonotype was obtained from a woman aged 40 to 55 with acute COVID-19. Sequencing was performed on PBMCs or T cells enriched from blood (not recorded which). The CDR3 coding sequence is TGTGCCAGCAGTTACTCCACCGACAGGAGTAATTCACCCCTCCACTTT. Its protein product is CASSYSTDRSNSPLHF.